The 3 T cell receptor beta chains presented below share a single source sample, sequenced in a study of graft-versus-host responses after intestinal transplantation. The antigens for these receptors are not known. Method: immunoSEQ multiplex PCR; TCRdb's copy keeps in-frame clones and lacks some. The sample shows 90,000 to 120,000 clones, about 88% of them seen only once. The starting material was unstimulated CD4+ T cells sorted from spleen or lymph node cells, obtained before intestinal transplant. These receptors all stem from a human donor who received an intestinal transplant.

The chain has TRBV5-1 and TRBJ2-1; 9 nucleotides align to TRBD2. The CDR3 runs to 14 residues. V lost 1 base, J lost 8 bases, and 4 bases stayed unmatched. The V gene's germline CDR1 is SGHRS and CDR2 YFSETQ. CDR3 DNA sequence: TGCGCCAGCAGCTTGAGTAGCGGGAGATATGAGCAGTTCTTC. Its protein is CASSLSSGRYEQFF.

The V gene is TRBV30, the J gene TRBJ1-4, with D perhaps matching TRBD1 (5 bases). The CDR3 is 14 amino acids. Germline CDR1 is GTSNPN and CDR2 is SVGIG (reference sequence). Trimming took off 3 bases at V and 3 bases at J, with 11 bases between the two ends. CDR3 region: CAWSQGSANEKLFF. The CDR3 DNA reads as TGTGCCTGGAGCCAGGGTTCAGCTAATGAAAAACTGTTTTTT.

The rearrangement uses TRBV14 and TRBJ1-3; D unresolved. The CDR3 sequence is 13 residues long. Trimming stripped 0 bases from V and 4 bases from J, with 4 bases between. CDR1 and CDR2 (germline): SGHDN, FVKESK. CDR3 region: CASSQEGGNTIYF. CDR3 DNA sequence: TGTGCCAGCAGCCAAGAAGGGGGAAACACCATATATTTT.